This record covers a single T cell receptor beta chain. The antigen this receptor binds is unknown. There are no base qualities to consult, and no much larger clone falls within one base. Before the diagnostic colonoscopy, none of the ulcerative colitis patients had been given immunosuppressive medication. Blood was sampled at the same time as the colonoscopy. The Wizard kit (Promega) was used to extract genomic DNA from blood and intestinal samples. Through the immunoSEQ TRB Survey service, multiplex V and J primers were used to amplify rearranged CDR3 beta regions from genomic DNA. To keep sequencing depth the same across samples, survey-level depth of up to 500,000 reads per sample was applied. The libraries were purified and pooled, then sequenced using Illumina technology. As for the original processing: Productive clonality, sample overlap, pairwise scatters, CDR3 beta length, V/D/J gene usage and productiveness were all assessed with the immunoSEQ online tools. Calculated diversity was defined as the number of unique rearrangements divided by total templates times 100, and Shannon and Simpson indices were additionally computed. Principal component analysis was performed on Z-score normalized data with the R prcomp function and the ggbiplot package. Morisita's index was used to quantify the clonal overlap between blood and rectum within each subject. The source is immuneACCESS, and TCRdb retained only in-frame sequences with V and J called. Part of the clones is not carried over; for the studies checked, unresolved V genes explain less than half of this, and the remainder is unexplained. From that table come the V and J calls and clone size; the DNA was used to work out D and trimming. Across this sample there are around 65,000 clones, with around 80% seen only once. 5.2% of the sample is taken by the ten largest.

The sample belongs to a study of pediatric ulcerative colitis (dated by TCRdb to 2018 to 2020). Study-wide context: Seven or eight ulcerative colitis patients had pancolitis and two had left-sided colitis, with histology consistent with ulcerative colitis in all. From fewer than ten newly diagnosed, treatment-naive pediatric ulcerative colitis patients and four non-IBD control children, paired blood and rectal samples were collected. By Pediatric Ulcerative Colitis Activity Index, mild disease was classified in two patients, moderate disease in four and acute severe colitis in three.

Broad study findings and their caveats: For technical reasons, blood samples from two patients gave substantially fewer templates, and these samples were excluded from the blood-rectal overlap analysis. A couple of rectal CDR3 clonotypes were present in all ulcerative colitis patients and in none of the controls. Controls, mild-moderate and acute severe colitis patients were separated by rectal repertoire features, and reduced rectal diversity due to clonal expansions was observed in acute severe colitis. Clonal overlap between a subject's own blood and rectum was significantly greater in ulcerative colitis patients than in controls, which suggests more T cell trafficking to inflamed tissue. The healthy control group was small, with only a few individuals. Because repertoires came from total lymphocyte DNA, patterns in rare subsets such as regulatory T cells may not be reflected.

The CDR3 starts with the cysteine, ends with the phenylalanine, and has 14 residues. The retained sequence is limited to the CDR3, 42 bases, with the frame set at the first base. The germline V gene provides CDR1 SNHLY and CDR2 FYNNEI. The V and J ends are trimmed by 4 bases and 2 bases, leaving 9 bases between them. The chain uses TRBV2 and TRBJ1-3; the D gene identity is not certain. This TCR derives from a boy aged 10-17 years with moderate ulcerative colitis. The source material was blood. The DNA is as follows: TGTGCCAGCAGTGTTGTAGGGCCTGGAAACACCATATATTTT. This encodes CASSVVGPGNTIYF.